A selection of T cell receptor beta chains follows, all from one sample in a study of cytomegalovirus exposure and HLA in healthy donors. Clones were read by immunoSEQ multiplex PCR, and TCRdb kept only the in-frame ones, dropping some. The table includes about 73,000 clones, about 87% detected once. Sequences were obtained from PBMCs. These TCRs come from a woman between 18 and 29 years old in good health and CMV-seropositive. The CDR3 runs from the conserved cysteine through the conserved F or W. Fields, in order: CDR3 DNA, CDR3 protein, D gene, CDR3 length, V gene, clone size, J gene. A D gene is named only where the DNA matches it firmly. Some rows have no size entry. The others give once, few or many, or a class for an expanded clone.

CDR3nt: TGTGCCAGCAGCCAGGACAGCAATAATGAAAAACTGTTTTTT
CDR3aa: CASSQDSNNEKLFF
d_gene: -
len: 14
v_gene: TRBV7-2
abundance: -
j_gene: TRBJ1-4

CDR3nt: TGTGCCTGGAGTGTTAGGGCAGGGGACACTGAAGCTTTCTTT
CDR3aa: CAWSVRAGDTEAFF
d_gene: -
len: 14
v_gene: TRBV30
abundance: -
j_gene: TRBJ1-1

CDR3nt: TGTGCCAGCAGCGAAGGAGCAAGTAACTATGGCTACACCTTC
CDR3aa: CASSEGASNYGYTF
d_gene: -
len: 14
v_gene: TRBV5-4
abundance: -
j_gene: TRBJ1-2

CDR3nt: TGTGCCAGCAGCGTTTTCCGGGCCCCGGGGGGAGAGACCCAGTACTTC
CDR3aa: CASSVFRAPGGETQYF
d_gene: TRBD2
len: 16
v_gene: TRBV13
abundance: -
j_gene: TRBJ2-5

CDR3nt: TGTGCCAGCAGCCCAGGTGACCGGTATGAAAAACTGTTTTTT
CDR3aa: CASSPGDRYEKLFF
d_gene: -
len: 14
v_gene: TRBV6-1
abundance: -
j_gene: TRBJ1-4

CDR3nt: TGTGCCAGCAGCCGGGGTAACAACTACGAGCAGTACTTC
CDR3aa: CASSRGNNYEQYF
d_gene: -
len: 13
v_gene: TRBV5-6
abundance: -
j_gene: TRBJ2-7

CDR3nt: TGTGCCAGCAGCCTTGACTCGACAGGCACAGATACGCAGTATTTT
CDR3aa: CASSLDSTGTDTQYF
d_gene: -
len: 15
v_gene: TRBV6-6
abundance: -
j_gene: TRBJ2-3

CDR3nt: TGTGCCAGTAGTATTTTTCGTAGCGGCAACCGGGAAGAGACCCAGTACTTC
CDR3aa: CASSIFRSGNREETQYF
d_gene: -
len: 17
v_gene: TRBV19
abundance: -
j_gene: TRBJ2-5

CDR3nt: TGTGCCAGCAGCAAAGTAGCGGCAGAAGAGACCCAGTACTTC
CDR3aa: CASSKVAAEETQYF
d_gene: -
len: 14
v_gene: TRBV21-1
abundance: -
j_gene: TRBJ2-5

CDR3nt: TGTGCCTGTCAGACCCAGACATCCTACAATGAGCAGTTCTTC
CDR3aa: CACQTQTSYNEQFF
d_gene: -
len: 14
v_gene: TRBV30
abundance: few
j_gene: TRBJ2-1

CDR3nt: TGTGCCAGCAGTTTCAGGGGAAGTAATGAAAAACTGTTTTTT
CDR3aa: CASSFRGSNEKLFF
d_gene: -
len: 14
v_gene: TRBV6-5
abundance: -
j_gene: TRBJ1-4

CDR3nt: TGTGCCAGCAGCTTAGGGGGTGCCGGGGAGCAGCCCCAGCATTTT
CDR3aa: CASSLGGAGEQPQHF
d_gene: -
len: 15
v_gene: TRBV7-9
abundance: -
j_gene: TRBJ1-5

CDR3nt: TGTGCCTCCTACGCCCCAGGGAACACTGAAGCTTTCTTT
CDR3aa: CASYAPGNTEAFF
d_gene: -
len: 13
v_gene: TRBV30
abundance: -
j_gene: TRBJ1-1

CDR3nt: TGTGCCAGCAGCTTACGGGACAGGACCTACGAGCAGTACTTC
CDR3aa: CASSLRDRTYEQYF
d_gene: TRBD1
len: 14
v_gene: TRBV7-8
abundance: once
j_gene: TRBJ2-7

CDR3nt: TGTGCCAGCAGTTTCGTCGGGGGGGGATACGAGCAGTACTTC
CDR3aa: CASSFVGGGYEQYF
d_gene: TRBD2
len: 14
v_gene: TRBV27
abundance: -
j_gene: TRBJ2-7

CDR3nt: TGTGCCACCAGCAGAGTGCGGGGGCCAATCACAGATACGCAGTATTTT
CDR3aa: CATSRVRGPITDTQYF
d_gene: -
len: 16
v_gene: TRBV15
abundance: -
j_gene: TRBJ2-3

CDR3nt: TGCGCCAGCAGTGAGCCAAAAGGGACAGGGGGAAACTACGAGCAGTACTTC
CDR3aa: CASSEPKGTGGNYEQYF
d_gene: TRBD1
len: 17
v_gene: TRBV10-2
abundance: once
j_gene: TRBJ2-7

CDR3nt: TGCGCCAGCAGGGCGGACTCCTACGAGCAGTACTTC
CDR3aa: CASRADSYEQYF
d_gene: -
len: 12
v_gene: TRBV10-2
abundance: -
j_gene: TRBJ2-7

CDR3nt: TGTGCCAGCAGCTACCAAAAGCCCGGGCGGGGAAGTCTCGCAGATACGCAGTATTTT
CDR3aa: CASSYQKPGRGSLADTQYF
d_gene: -
len: 19
v_gene: TRBV7-9
abundance: -
j_gene: TRBJ2-3

CDR3nt: TGTGCCAGCAGCTTGGCGAGGGGACAGGCGGCCATGGATACGCAGTATTTT
CDR3aa: CASSLARGQAAMDTQYF
d_gene: TRBD1
len: 17
v_gene: TRBV5-8
abundance: -
j_gene: TRBJ2-3

CDR3nt: TGTGCCAGTAGGACTAGCGGGGGCACAGATACGCAGTATTTT
CDR3aa: CASRTSGGTDTQYF
d_gene: TRBD2
len: 14
v_gene: TRBV19
abundance: -
j_gene: TRBJ2-3

CDR3nt: TGTGCCAGCAGCTGGACAGGTTCTACTGAAGCTTTCTTT
CDR3aa: CASSWTGSTEAFF
d_gene: TRBD1
len: 13
v_gene: TRBV7-2
abundance: -
j_gene: TRBJ1-1

CDR3nt: TGTGCCAGCAGTTACTCGACAGTGGGGCAGCCCCAGCATTTT
CDR3aa: CASSYSTVGQPQHF
d_gene: -
len: 14
v_gene: TRBV6-6
abundance: -
j_gene: TRBJ1-5

CDR3nt: TGTGCCAGCAGTTTTGACAGGGTCGCGAACACCGGGGAGCTGTTTTTT
CDR3aa: CASSFDRVANTGELFF
d_gene: TRBD1
len: 16
v_gene: TRBV27
abundance: -
j_gene: TRBJ2-2

CDR3nt: TGTGCCAGCACCCTCTTCGGGGAGCTGTTTTTT
CDR3aa: CASTLFGELFF
d_gene: -
len: 11
v_gene: TRBV7-9
abundance: -
j_gene: TRBJ2-2

CDR3nt: TGTGCCAGCAGTAGGACAGCCTTATCGGGCTATGGCTACACCTTC
CDR3aa: CASSRTALSGYGYTF
d_gene: -
len: 15
v_gene: TRBV6-5
abundance: -
j_gene: TRBJ1-2

CDR3nt: TGTGCCAGCAGCCCCCCCATTTTTGCTAGCGGGGATCAAGAGACCCAGTACTTC
CDR3aa: CASSPPIFASGDQETQYF
d_gene: TRBD2
len: 18
v_gene: TRBV7-9
abundance: -
j_gene: TRBJ2-5

CDR3nt: TGTGCCAGCAGCCCGGGACTAGCGGGCCTTTACGAGCAGTACTTC
CDR3aa: CASSPGLAGLYEQYF
d_gene: TRBD2
len: 15
v_gene: TRBV25-1
abundance: -
j_gene: TRBJ2-7

CDR3nt: TGTGCCAGCAGTCCTGCTAGCGGGCGTAGGACAGATACGCAGTATTTT
CDR3aa: CASSPASGRRTDTQYF
d_gene: TRBD2
len: 16
v_gene: TRBV28
abundance: -
j_gene: TRBJ2-3

CDR3nt: TGTGCCTGGAGTATGGGACAGGGCCATGGTCCCCAGCATTTT
CDR3aa: CAWSMGQGHGPQHF
d_gene: TRBD1
len: 14
v_gene: TRBV30
abundance: -
j_gene: TRBJ1-5

CDR3nt: TGTGCCAGCAGCGTACAACTAGCGGGAGACAAGTACTTC
CDR3aa: CASSVQLAGDKYF
d_gene: TRBD2
len: 13
v_gene: TRBV9
abundance: once
j_gene: TRBJ2-7

CDR3nt: TGTGCCTGGAGTGCTTCCTTAAACTATGGCTACACCTTC
CDR3aa: CAWSASLNYGYTF
d_gene: -
len: 13
v_gene: TRBV30
abundance: -
j_gene: TRBJ1-2

CDR3nt: TGTGCCAGCAGCTTATCGGAGCGGAATGAGCAGTTCTTC
CDR3aa: CASSLSERNEQFF
d_gene: -
len: 13
v_gene: TRBV7-9
abundance: -
j_gene: TRBJ2-1

CDR3nt: TGCGCCAGCGGGGAGGAGACCCAGTACTTC
CDR3aa: CASGEETQYF
d_gene: -
len: 10
v_gene: TRBV5-1
abundance: -
j_gene: TRBJ2-5

CDR3nt: TGTGCCAGCAGCTTATTCGACAGGATTAACTATGGCTACACCTTC
CDR3aa: CASSLFDRINYGYTF
d_gene: -
len: 15
v_gene: TRBV7-9
abundance: once
j_gene: TRBJ1-2

CDR3nt: TGCGCCAGCAGCCAGGGGACAGTCAATCAGCCCCAGCATTTT
CDR3aa: CASSQGTVNQPQHF
d_gene: TRBD1
len: 14
v_gene: TRBV4-1
abundance: -
j_gene: TRBJ1-5

CDR3nt: TGTGCCAGCTCTCCAGACAGACGGAACACTGAAGCTTTCTTT
CDR3aa: CASSPDRRNTEAFF
d_gene: -
len: 14
v_gene: TRBV18
abundance: -
j_gene: TRBJ1-1

CDR3nt: TGTGCCAGTTTGAGCGGGGGCACAGATACGCAGTATTTT
CDR3aa: CASLSGGTDTQYF
d_gene: TRBD2
len: 13
v_gene: TRBV6-1
abundance: -
j_gene: TRBJ2-3

CDR3nt: TGCGCCAGCAGCCAAGACCGGACAGGGTTTTACTATGGCTACACCTTC
CDR3aa: CASSQDRTGFYYGYTF
d_gene: TRBD1
len: 16
v_gene: TRBV4-3
abundance: -
j_gene: TRBJ1-2

CDR3nt: TGTGCCAGCAGTGAAGCCCTCCAGGGCCCTAATTCACCCCTCCACTTT
CDR3aa: CASSEALQGPNSPLHF
d_gene: -
len: 16
v_gene: TRBV2
abundance: -
j_gene: TRBJ1-6

CDR3nt: TGTGCCAGCAGTGAAGTGCCAGGGTCCTACGAGCAGTACTTC
CDR3aa: CASSEVPGSYEQYF
d_gene: -
len: 14
v_gene: TRBV6-1
abundance: -
j_gene: TRBJ2-7

CDR3nt: TGTGCCAGCAGTCCTTACAGGGGGTTAAGGGACTATGGCTACACCTTC
CDR3aa: CASSPYRGLRDYGYTF
d_gene: -
len: 16
v_gene: TRBV21-1
abundance: -
j_gene: TRBJ1-2

CDR3nt: TGCAGCGTTGACATTCCGGGACAGGCGAACACCGGGGAGCTGTTTTTT
CDR3aa: CSVDIPGQANTGELFF
d_gene: TRBD1
len: 16
v_gene: TRBV29-1
abundance: -
j_gene: TRBJ2-2

CDR3nt: TGTGCCAGCAGTGACTCGGCGGACACCTCCGGGGAGCTGTTTTTT
CDR3aa: CASSDSADTSGELFF
d_gene: -
len: 15
v_gene: TRBV6-4
abundance: few
j_gene: TRBJ2-2

CDR3nt: TGTGCCAGCAGTTCCTTCGGGACAGCTGGCTACACCTTC
CDR3aa: CASSSFGTAGYTF
d_gene: TRBD1
len: 13
v_gene: TRBV6-5
abundance: -
j_gene: TRBJ1-2

CDR3nt: TGTGCCAGCAGCGGGGACAGGGCGTTTTTTGAGACCCAGTACTTC
CDR3aa: CASSGDRAFFETQYF
d_gene: TRBD1
len: 15
v_gene: TRBV7-9
abundance: -
j_gene: TRBJ2-5

CDR3nt: TGTGCCACTCGATTATTGGACAGGTGGACAGATACGCAGTATTTT
CDR3aa: CATRLLDRWTDTQYF
d_gene: TRBD1
len: 15
v_gene: TRBV19
abundance: once
j_gene: TRBJ2-3

CDR3nt: TGTGCCAGCAGTAGGGACAGGGGCTCCTACGAGCAGTACTTC
CDR3aa: CASSRDRGSYEQYF
d_gene: TRBD1
len: 14
v_gene: TRBV2
abundance: -
j_gene: TRBJ2-7

CDR3nt: TGTGCCAGCAGCTTAGCCCCGACAGCTGACGAGCAGTACTTC
CDR3aa: CASSLAPTADEQYF
d_gene: -
len: 14
v_gene: TRBV11-2
abundance: few
j_gene: TRBJ2-7

CDR3nt: TGTGCCGGTGACAGGGGGAATTCACCCCTCCACTTT
CDR3aa: CAGDRGNSPLHF
d_gene: TRBD1
len: 12
v_gene: TRBV30
abundance: -
j_gene: TRBJ1-6

CDR3nt: TGCAGCGTTGAAGATAGAGGAGGGTCGGCGGGGGCCCTCTACGAGCAGTACTTC
CDR3aa: CSVEDRGGSAGALYEQYF
d_gene: -
len: 18
v_gene: TRBV29-1
abundance: once
j_gene: TRBJ2-7

CDR3nt: TGTGCCAGCAGTTCAGTACAATCCTACGAGCAGTACTTC
CDR3aa: CASSSVQSYEQYF
d_gene: -
len: 13
v_gene: TRBV28
abundance: -
j_gene: TRBJ2-7

CDR3nt: TGTGCCAGCAGCTTAGGAGGAGCGGGGTTGAACACCGGGGAGCTGTTTTTT
CDR3aa: CASSLGGAGLNTGELFF
d_gene: TRBD2
len: 17
v_gene: TRBV7-9
abundance: -
j_gene: TRBJ2-2